This passage covers 25 T cell receptor beta chains from one sample sequenced in a study of CD8 T cells in ankylosing spondylitis. One entry per CDR3 protein results from TCRdb running MiXCR on the 5' RACE reads. The table has 300,000 to 400,000 distinct CDR3 sequences, around 10% seen once. Material for sequencing was blood, either unsorted or a sorted T cell fraction (not recorded which). Receptor source: a female donor with ankylosing spondylitis or in good health (not recorded which).

The V and J genes are TRBV7-9 and TRBJ1-1; 7 nucleotides agree with TRBD1. Germline V gene sequence: CDR1 SEHNR, CDR2 FQNEAQ (reference sequence). This CDR3 region has 14 residues. The V gene end was trimmed by 5 bases and the J gene end by 0 bases; junction bases not matched to a gene: 3. The CDR3 DNA follows: TGTGCCAGCAGCGTACAGGGGATGAACACTGAAGCTTTCTTT. It translates to CASSVQGMNTEAFF. Filled out from reference TRBV7-9 and TRBJ1-1, the complete variable domain reads DTGVSQNPRHKITKRGQNVTFRCDPISEHNRLYWYRQTLGQGPEFLTYFQNEAQLEKSRLLSDRFSAERPKGSFSTLEIQRTEQGDSAMYLCASSVQGMNTEAFFGQGTRLTVV.

This clonotype came up many times. For the CDR3, the DNA is TGCAGTGCCCCGGGACAGGTCTCCTACGAGCAGTACTTC. Its translation is CSAPGQVSYEQYF. This chain connects TRBV20-1 to TRBJ2-7; 8 bases map to TRBD1. V was clipped by 6 bases and J by 0 bases; unmatched bases: 4. Germline CDR1 DFQATT, CDR2 SNEGSKA (reference sequence). The length of the CDR3 is 13 residues.

In its sample, this clonotype was seen many times. The rearrangement joins TRBV10-3 to TRBJ2-2; D may be TRBD2 (5 bases). The CDR3 has 13 amino acids. Trimming removed 5 bases at V and 3 bases at J, with 7 bases between. Germline V CDR1 and CDR2: ENHRY, SYGVKD. The CDR3, as DNA: TGTGCCATCAGTCTTAGCGACACCGGGGAGCTGTTTTTT. This sequence encodes CAISLSDTGELFF.

This clonotype was seen ten or more times. The chain joins TRBV5-6 to TRBJ2-7; D uncertain. The CDR3 runs to 13 residues. Germline V gene lookup returns CDR1 SGHDT and CDR2 YYEEEE. Trimming removed 0 bases at V and 3 bases at J, with 7 bases between. The CDR3 region is CASSLEQFYEQYF. The CDR3 bases are TGTGCCAGCAGCTTGGAACAGTTCTACGAGCAGTACTTC. Based on the CDR3 plus reference TRBV5-6 and TRBJ2-7, the full variable domain is DAGVTQSPTHLIKTRGQQVTLRCSPKSGHDTVSWYQQALGQGPQFIFQYYEEEERQRGNFPDRFSGHQFPNYSSELNVNALLLGDSALYLCASSLEQFYEQYFGPGTRLTVT.

This clonotype was seen more than once but under ten times. The V gene is TRBV28, the J gene TRBJ2-2; maybe TRBD2 (5 bases). The germline CDR1 and CDR2 sequences are MDHEN and SYDVKM. The CDR3 covers 15 residues. V lost 3 bases and J 8 bases, leaving 16 bases between the germline ends. The CDR3 protein is CASSLAGSQYGELFF. For the CDR3, the DNA is TGTGCCAGCAGTTTGGCGGGCAGCCAGTATGGGGAGCTGTTTTTT.

This clonotype has more than one count but fewer than ten. The chain is built from TRBV5-5 and TRBJ1-4; maybe TRBD1 (6 bases). Germline values: CDR1 SGHKS, CDR2 YYEKEE (reference sequence). The V end was cut by 4 bases, the J end by 1 base, with 11 bases between. The CDR3 is 15 residues long. The CDR3 coding sequence is TGTGCCAGCAGCCGGGAGGGACAAACTAATGAAAAACTGTTTTTT. The encoded protein is CASSREGQTNEKLFF.

This clonotype was detected ten times or more. V usage is TRBV10-3 and J usage is TRBJ1-2; 9 bases fit TRBD1. Germline CDR1 reads ENHRY; CDR2 reads SYGVKD. The V gene end was trimmed by 6 bases and the J gene end by 2 bases; junction bases not matched to a gene: 10. CDR3 length equals 16 residues. CDR3 amino acids: CAIRYTGTGSNYGYTF. The CDR3 nucleotides read TGTGCCATCAGATACACCGGGACAGGGTCGAACTATGGCTACACCTTC.

This clonotype was counted at least ten times. The chain employs TRBV5-1 and TRBJ2-3; no firm D call. The germline CDR1 and CDR2 sequences are SGHRS and YFSETQ. V shed 4 bases and J shed 6 bases, with 15 bases lying between them. This CDR3 spans 14 amino acids. The CDR3 sequence: CASSKTVPTDTQYF. CDR3 nucleotides: TGCGCCAGCAGCAAGACGGTCCCCACTGATACGCAGTATTTT.

This clonotype has at least ten counts. V usage is TRBV20-1 and J usage is TRBJ2-7, with a possible D match to TRBD2 (5 bases). CDR1 DFQATT and CDR2 SNEGSKA come from the germline V gene (reference sequence). The ends were cut back, 3 bases at V and 7 bases at J, with 10 bases in the middle. CDR3 size: 11 residues. As DNA, the CDR3 is TGCAGTGCTAGGAGGGAGTGGGAGCAGTACTTC. This sequence encodes CSARREWEQYF.

This clonotype was found a few times. CDR3: CASSSSALTNEKLFF. As DNA, the CDR3 is TGTGCCAGCAGTTCATCAGCTCTAACTAATGAAAAACTGTTTTTT. V gene TRBV28 combines with J gene TRBJ1-4; no clear D gene. Looked up from germline, CDR1 is MDHEN and CDR2 is SYDVKM. This CDR3 has 15 amino acids. V lost 4 bases to trimming and J lost 1 base, with 10 bases between them.

This clonotype appeared many times. This chain links TRBV5-8 with TRBJ1-2, with D hard to call. Per germline, CDR1 SGHTS and CDR2 YDEGEE. V gave up 0 bases and J gave up 7 bases, with 7 bases separating them. There are 12 residues in the CDR3. The CDR3 region is CASSLAGGGYTF. The DNA of the CDR3 is TGTGCCAGCAGCTTGGCAGGCGGTGGCTACACCTTC.

This clonotype was detected a few times. The rearrangement joins TRBV7-9 to TRBJ2-2, with D maybe TRBD1 (6 bases). The CDR3 has 14 amino acids. The germline gives CDR1 SEHNR, CDR2 FQNEAQ (reference sequence). The V end was cut by 5 bases, the J end by 6 bases, with 13 bases between. The CDR3 nucleotides read TGTGCCAGCAGCCTTTCAGGGGTGGCCGGGGAGCTGTTTTTT. This sequence encodes CASSLSGVAGELFF.

This chain links TRBV5-5 with TRBJ2-3; D is unclear. There are 17 residues in the CDR3. CDR1 and CDR2 from the germline V gene are SGHKS and YYEKEE (reference sequence). Trimming pared 5 bases from V and 1 base from J, leaving 20 bases between. The CDR3 reads CASRSHTWVSGTDTQYF. CDR3 DNA: TGTGCCAGCAGGAGTCACACCTGGGTATCTGGCACAGATACGCAGTATTTT.

This clonotype was detected only a few times. This rearrangement joins TRBV18 to TRBJ2-7; 7 nucleotides agree with TRBD2. This CDR3 has 14 residues. V was clipped by 3 bases and J by 6 bases; unmatched bases: 8. Germline V CDR1 and CDR2: KGHSH, LQKENI. CDR3 region: CASSPGTTPGEQYF. Here the CDR3 DNA reads TGTGCCAGCTCACCTGGGACTACACCCGGCGAGCAGTACTTC.

This clonotype was detected ten times or more. The rearrangement links TRBV20-1 to TRBJ2-3; D remains ambiguous. The germline V gene has CDR1 DFQATT and CDR2 SNEGSKA (reference sequence). V lost 7 bases and J 5 bases, leaving 13 bases between the germline ends. This CDR3 has 12 amino acids. The CDR3 nucleotides read TGCAGTGGCATGCGCCCGGGAGATACGCAGTATTTT. It encodes CSGMRPGDTQYF.

This clonotype was counted at least ten times. V gene TRBV7-6 combines with J gene TRBJ2-1; 7 bases agree with TRBD1. This CDR3 spans 16 amino acids. The V gene's germline CDR1 is SGHVS and CDR2 FNYEAQ. Trimming removed 4 bases from V and 5 bases from J; junction bases left unmatched: 11. The CDR3 protein is CASSYQTGNFDNEQFF. The CDR3 DNA reads as TGTGCCAGCAGCTACCAGACAGGGAATTTCGACAATGAGCAGTTCTTC.

The CDR3 spells CASSQSAGELFF. As DNA, the CDR3 is TGTGCCAGTAGTCAGTCGGCCGGGGAGCTGTTTTTT. This rearrangement joins TRBV19 to TRBJ2-2; D is uncertain. The germline V and J ends were trimmed by 5 bases and 6 bases, with 7 bases remaining between them. Germline assignment: CDR1 LNHDA and CDR2 SQIVND (reference sequence). The CDR3 consists of 12 residues.

This chain uses TRBV7-2 with TRBJ2-3; weak D call: TRBD2 (6 bases). The V end was cut by 3 bases, the J end by 2 bases, with 9 bases between. This CDR3 region has 14 residues. Per germline, CDR1 SGHTA and CDR2 FQGNSA. CDR3 sequence (DNA): TGTGCCAGCAGCTTTGGGGGACTCACAGATACGCAGTATTTT. Translation gives CASSFGGLTDTQYF. The variable domain in full, with the rest retrieved from reference TRBV7-2 and TRBJ2-3, is GAGVSQSPSNKVTEKGKDVELRCDPISGHTALYWYRQSLGQGLEFLIYFQGNSAPDKSGLPSDRFSAERTGGSVSTLTIQRTQQEDSAVYLCASSFGGLTDTQYFGPGTRLTVL.

This clonotype was found many times. This sequence joins TRBV7-9 and TRBJ1-6, with D tentatively TRBD1 (5 bases). V was trimmed by 3 bases and J by 10 bases, leaving 19 bases between them. The length of the CDR3 is 16 residues. Germline-derived CDR1 and CDR2 are SEHNR and FQNEAQ (reference sequence). CDR3 DNA sequence: TGTGCCAGCAGCTTCAGGGAAGAAGGGTTAAACTCACCCCTCCACTTT. This encodes CASSFREEGLNSPLHF.

Comments on this clonotype: A read error may account for a junction end that differs from germline. The chain carries TRBV5-5 and TRBJ2-7; D is undetermined. The CDR3 contains 13 residues. In germline, CDR1 is SGHKS, CDR2 YYEKEE (reference sequence). CDR3 region: CSSSLAGYHEQYF. The CDR3 DNA follows: TGTTCCAGCAGCTTGGCCGGGTACCACGAGCAGTACTTC.

This chain links TRBV6-5 with TRBJ2-2, with TRBD2 identical over 12 bases. V shed 1 base and J 5 bases; nucleotides not matched to a gene: 11. The CDR3 consists of 19 residues. Germline values: CDR1 MNHEY, CDR2 SVGAGI. CDR3 DNA: TGTGCCAGCAGTTACTGGGCTAGCGGGAGGGCGGGCGGTACCGGGGAGCTGTTTTTT. Encoded protein: CASSYWASGRAGGTGELFF.

This clonotype was seen only a few times. V usage is TRBV7-2 and J usage is TRBJ2-7, with D tentatively TRBD2 (5 bases). Germline V gene data show CDR1 as SGHTA and CDR2 as FQGNSA. The CDR3 extends over 15 amino acids. V dropped 5 bases and J dropped 2 bases, with 16 bases sitting between them. The CDR3 sequence is CASSPFVMRAYEQYF. CDR3 DNA sequence: TGTGCCAGCAGCCCCTTCGTGATGAGGGCCTACGAGCAGTACTTC.

The rearrangement uses TRBV5-1 and TRBJ2-3; unclear D gene. CDR1 and CDR2 (germline): SGHRS, YFSETQ. The CDR3 runs to 14 residues. Between the trimmed V and J ends, which lost 0 bases and 1 base, there was a span of 6 bases. The CDR3 spells CASSLGPGTDTQYF. In nucleotides, the CDR3 is TGCGCCAGCAGCTTGGGCCCGGGCACAGATACGCAGTATTTT.

There are many counts of this clonotype. The rearrangement joins TRBV7-9 to TRBJ1-2; 7 bases are a match to TRBD1. The CDR3 length is 14 residues. Germline lookup yields CDR1 SEHNR and CDR2 FQNEAQ (reference sequence). The V gene end was trimmed by 3 bases and the J gene end by 1 base; junction bases not matched to a gene: 2. Here the CDR3 reads CASSLGQNNYGYTF. The CDR3 nucleotides read TGTGCCAGCAGCTTGGGACAGAATAACTATGGCTACACCTTC.

This clonotype was found many times. The chain employs TRBV14 and TRBJ1-1, with D possibly matching TRBD1 (5 bases). Germline assignment: CDR1 SGHDN and CDR2 FVKESK. V shed 4 bases and J shed 4 bases, with 13 bases lying between them. The CDR3 runs to 14 residues. In DNA form, the CDR3 reads TGTGCCAGCAGCCTTGCACCGGGGGTCACTGAAGCTTTCTTT. Amino acid sequence: CASSLAPGVTEAFF.